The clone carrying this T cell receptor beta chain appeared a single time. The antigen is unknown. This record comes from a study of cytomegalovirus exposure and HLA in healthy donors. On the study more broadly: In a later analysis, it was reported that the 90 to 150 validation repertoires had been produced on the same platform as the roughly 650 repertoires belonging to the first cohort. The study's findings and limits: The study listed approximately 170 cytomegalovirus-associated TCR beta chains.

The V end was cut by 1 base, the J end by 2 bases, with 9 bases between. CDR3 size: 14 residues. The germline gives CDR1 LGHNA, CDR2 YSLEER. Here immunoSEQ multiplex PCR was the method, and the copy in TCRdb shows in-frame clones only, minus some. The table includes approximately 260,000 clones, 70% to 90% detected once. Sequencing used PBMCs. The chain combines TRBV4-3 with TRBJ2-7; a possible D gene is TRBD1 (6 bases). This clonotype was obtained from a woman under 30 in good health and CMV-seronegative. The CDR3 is CASSQVQGPYEQYF. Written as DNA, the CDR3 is TGCGCCAGCAGCCAAGTACAGGGTCCCTACGAGCAGTACTTC.